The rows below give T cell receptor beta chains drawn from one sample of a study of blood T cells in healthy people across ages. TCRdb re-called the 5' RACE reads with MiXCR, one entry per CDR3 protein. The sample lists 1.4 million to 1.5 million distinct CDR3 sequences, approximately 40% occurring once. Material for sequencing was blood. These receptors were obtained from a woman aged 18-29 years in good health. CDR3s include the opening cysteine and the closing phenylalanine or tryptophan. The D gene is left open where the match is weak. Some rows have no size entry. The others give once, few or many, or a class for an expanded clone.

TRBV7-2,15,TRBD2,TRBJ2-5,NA,CAGGSGTVSGETQYF,TGTGCCGGCGGGAGCGGAACAGTTTCGGGAGAGACCCAGTACTTC
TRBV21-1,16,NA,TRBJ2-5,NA,CASSKGTSLWKETQYF,TGTGCCAGCAGCAAAGGGACTAGCCTCTGGAAAGAGACCCAGTACTTC
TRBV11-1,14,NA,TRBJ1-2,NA,CASSPDTGRRGYTF,TGTGCCAGCAGCCCCGATACAGGGCGGCGGGGCTACACCTTC
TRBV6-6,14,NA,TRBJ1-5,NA,CASRPRGLDQPQHF,TGTGCCAGCAGACCCCGGGGCCTCGATCAGCCCCAGCATTTT
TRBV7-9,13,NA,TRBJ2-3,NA,CASSERVTDTQYF,TGTGCCAGCAGCGAGCGGGTCACAGATACGCAGTATTTT
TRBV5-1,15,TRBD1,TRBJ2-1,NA,CASSSTGGRLDEQFF,TGCGCCAGCAGCTCGACAGGGGGAAGGCTCGATGAGCAGTTCTTC
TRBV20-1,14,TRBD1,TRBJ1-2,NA,CSARGTEGSNGYTF,TGCAGTGCTAGGGGGACAGAGGGTAGTAACGGCTACACCTTC
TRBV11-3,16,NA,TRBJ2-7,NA,CASSSGGTTYYNEQYF,TGTGCCAGCAGCTCTGGCGGGACGACCTACTACAATGAGCAGTACTTC
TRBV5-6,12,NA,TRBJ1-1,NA,CASSSASGVAFF,TGTGCCAGCAGCTCCGCCTCAGGGGTAGCTTTCTTT
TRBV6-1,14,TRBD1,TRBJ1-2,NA,CASSEPQGARGYTF,TGTGCCAGCAGTGAACCACAGGGGGCCCGGGGCTACACCTTC
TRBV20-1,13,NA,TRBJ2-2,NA,CSASPPRTGELFF,TGCAGTGCTAGCCCCCCGAGAACCGGGGAGCTGTTTTTT
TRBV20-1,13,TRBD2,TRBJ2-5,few,CSAPSGGGETQYF,TGCAGTGCTCCTAGCGGGGGGGGAGAGACCCAGTACTTC
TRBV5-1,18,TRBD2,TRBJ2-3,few,CASSLAGLAGARTDTQYF,TGCGCCAGCAGCTTGGCGGGACTAGCGGGAGCCAGAACAGATACGCAGTATTTT
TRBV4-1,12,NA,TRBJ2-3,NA,CAISLPTDTQYF,TGCGCCATCAGCCTGCCCACAGATACGCAGTATTTT
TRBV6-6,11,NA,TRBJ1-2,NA,CAGSSSLGYTF,TGTGCCGGCAGCTCCTCCTTGGGCTACACCTTC
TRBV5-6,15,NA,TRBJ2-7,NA,CASSLNPGPTYEQYF,TGTGCCAGCAGCTTGAATCCAGGGCCTACCTACGAGCAGTACTTC
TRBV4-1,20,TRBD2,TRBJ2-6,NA,CASSRRTSGDGFSGANVPTF,TGCGCCAGCAGCAGGAGGACTAGCGGAGATGGGTTCTCTGGGGCCAACGTCCCGACTTTC
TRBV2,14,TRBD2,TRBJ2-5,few,CASRGTSGSEGQYF,TGTGCCAGCAGGGGGACTAGCGGGAGTGAAGGGCAGTACTTC
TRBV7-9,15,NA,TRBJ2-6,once,CASSLANSGAKVLTF,TGTGCCAGCAGCTTGGCGAACTCTGGGGCCAAAGTCCTGACTTTC
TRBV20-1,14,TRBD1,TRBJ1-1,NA,CSARDPGGPPEAFF,TGCAGTGCTAGAGACCCAGGGGGGCCCCCTGAAGCTTTCTTT
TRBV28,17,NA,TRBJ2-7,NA,CASRPRAAPRYSYEQYF,TGTGCCAGCAGACCCAGAGCAGCGCCCCGGTATAGTTACGAGCAGTACTTC
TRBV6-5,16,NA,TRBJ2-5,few,CASSYSGTGGQETQYF,TGTGCCAGCAGTTACTCCGGGACCGGGGGTCAAGAGACCCAGTACTTC
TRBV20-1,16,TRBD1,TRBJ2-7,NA,CSARRTGGVRYNEQYF,TGCAGTGCTAGGAGGACAGGGGGGGTCAGATACAATGAGCAGTACTTC
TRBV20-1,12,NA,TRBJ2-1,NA,CSARRAGAAQFF,TGCAGTGCTAGAAGGGCAGGGGCGGCGCAGTTCTTC
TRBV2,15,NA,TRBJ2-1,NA,CVSSEEGGPGNEQFF,TGTGTCAGCAGTGAAGAGGGGGGGCCGGGGAATGAGCAGTTCTTC
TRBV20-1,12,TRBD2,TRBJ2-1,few,CSAKRENNEQFF,TGCAGTGCTAAGCGGGAGAACAATGAGCAGTTCTTC
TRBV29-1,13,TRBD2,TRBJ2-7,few,CSAGTGGPYEQYF,TGCAGCGCTGGGACGGGAGGCCCCTACGAGCAGTACTTC
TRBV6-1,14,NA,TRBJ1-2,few,CASRGTTSGYGYTF,TGTGCCAGCAGGGGGACAACCTCGGGCTATGGCTACACCTTC
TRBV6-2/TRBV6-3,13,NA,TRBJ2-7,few,CASSWDSTYEQYF,TGTGCCAGCAGCTGGGACTCCACCTACGAGCAGTACTTC
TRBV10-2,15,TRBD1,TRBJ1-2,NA,CASSDPTGGQDGYTF,TGCGCCAGCAGTGACCCGACAGGGGGCCAGGACGGCTACACCTTC
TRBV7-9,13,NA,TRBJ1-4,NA,CASTAATNEKLFF,TGTGCCAGCACCGCAGCAACTAATGAAAAACTGTTTTTT
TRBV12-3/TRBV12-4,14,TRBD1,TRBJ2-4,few,CASSPGQGGNIQYF,TGTGCCAGCAGTCCGGGACAGGGGGGAAACATTCAGTACTTC
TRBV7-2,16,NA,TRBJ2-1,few,CASSLGLVVTYNEQFF,TGTGCCAGCAGCTTAGGTTTGGTAGTTACCTACAATGAGCAGTTCTTC
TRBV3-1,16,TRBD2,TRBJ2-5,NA,CASSRLAGASQETQYF,TGTGCCAGCAGTCGACTAGCGGGGGCCTCTCAAGAGACCCAGTACTTC
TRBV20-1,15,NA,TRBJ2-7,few,CSARDRPGAGYEQYF,TGCAGTGCTAGAGATCGGCCGGGGGCTGGATACGAGCAGTACTTC
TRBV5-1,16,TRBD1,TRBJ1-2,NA,CASSLGGTGTDYGYTF,TGCGCCAGCAGCTTGGGGGGGACAGGGACAGACTATGGCTACACCTTC
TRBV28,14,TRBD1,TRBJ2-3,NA,CASITGGATDTQYF,TGTGCCAGCATTACAGGGGGCGCCACAGATACGCAGTATTTT
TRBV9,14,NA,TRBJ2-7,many,CASSPGLSGDEQYF,TGTGCCAGCAGCCCGGGACTCTCGGGGGACGAGCAGTACTTC
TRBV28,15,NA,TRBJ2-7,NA,CASSTGDRGTYEQYF,TGTGCCAGCAGTACTGGGGACCGAGGGACCTACGAGCAGTACTTC
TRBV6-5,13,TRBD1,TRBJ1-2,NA,CATKWDRNYGYTF,TGTGCCACCAAGTGGGACAGAAACTATGGCTACACCTTC
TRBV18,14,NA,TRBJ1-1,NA,CASSPPVLQGFAFF,TGTGCCAGCTCACCACCAGTTCTTCAGGGCTTCGCTTTCTTT
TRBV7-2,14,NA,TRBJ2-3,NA,CASRAGRRTDTQYF,TGTGCCAGCAGGGCGGGGAGACGCACAGATACGCAGTATTTT
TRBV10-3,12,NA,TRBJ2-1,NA,CAISSEANGQFF,TGTGCCATCAGTTCGGAGGCCAATGGGCAGTTCTTC
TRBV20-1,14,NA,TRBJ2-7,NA,CSAPMWDAAYEQYF,TGCAGTGCTCCTATGTGGGACGCCGCCTACGAGCAGTACTTC
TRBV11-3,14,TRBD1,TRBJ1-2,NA,CASSADRAGSGYTF,TGTGCCAGCAGCGCGGACAGGGCTGGAAGCGGCTACACCTTC
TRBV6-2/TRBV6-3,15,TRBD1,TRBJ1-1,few,CASSAQGVMYTEAFF,TGTGCCAGCAGTGCCCAGGGGGTGATGTACACTGAAGCTTTCTTT
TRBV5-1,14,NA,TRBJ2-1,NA,CASSFGSSHNEQFF,TGCGCCAGCAGCTTCGGGAGCTCCCACAATGAGCAGTTCTTC
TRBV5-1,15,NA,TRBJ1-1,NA,CASSRLGGGGTEAFF,TGCGCCAGCAGCCGCCTTGGGGGGGGCGGGACTGAAGCTTTCTTT